This TCR beta chain derives from a study of beta chain features in type 1 diabetes. Whole-study context: The examined sorted cells totaled about 110 million across samples. Study-level points and caveats: Among patients, naive, central memory and Treg TCRB repertoires appeared more similar than among healthy donors. Shorter TCRB CDR3s, moderately but significantly so, were found in Type 1 diabetes patients in all four CD4+ subsets.

The isolated RNA, all of it, was reverse transcribed, so expressed TCRB transcripts were what got sequenced. Using immunoSEQ multiplex PCR, the repertoire was profiled, and TCRdb retains in-frame clones only, with some absent. The sample carries roughly 700,000 clones, 13% recorded once. In the case of this clone: Antigen unknown.

The CDR3 runs 16 residues. V was pared by 0 bases and J by 2 bases, with 2 bases of the junction left unmatched. The germline CDR1 and CDR2 sequences are SGDLS and YYNGEE. Sorted populations all exceeded 95% purity. Sample: naive CD4+ T cells from blood. This receptor was obtained from a man aged 18 to 35 with type 1 diabetes. The gene calls are TRBV9 and TRBJ2-3; 11 bases fit TRBD2. CDR3 sequence: CASSVGLAGPTDTQYF. The CDR3 DNA follows: TGTGCCAGCAGCGTAGGACTAGCGGGACCCACAGATACGCAGTATTTT.